The 29 T cell receptor beta chains below all came from one sample that was sequenced in a study of shared clonotypes between healthy human individuals. Libraries were prepared by immunoSEQ multiplex PCR; TCRdb keeps only in-frame clonotypes and omits some of them. The table has millions of clones, 85% to 95% seen once. Terminally differentiated effector memory CD45RA+ cells were excluded by CCR7 positive selection of CD45RO-negative cells. Sequenced sample: naive CD8+ T cells from PBMCs. Every receptor here comes from a man between 18 and 29 years old in good health. Some clones in this sample may be carry-over from other donors' samples.

The V and J genes are TRBV12-5 and TRBJ2-3; 7 nucleotides align to TRBD1. Trimming cost V 2 bases and J 3 bases; bases outside gene matches: 11. CDR1 and CDR2 from the germline V gene are LGHNT and FRNRAP. CDR3 length: 17 residues. The CDR3: CASGLYPLTGWTDTQYF. CDR3 bases: TGTGCTAGTGGTTTGTACCCACTGACAGGGTGGACAGATACGCAGTATTTT.

This chain links TRBV5-1 with TRBJ1-1, with 10 bases that match TRBD1. V was clipped by 3 bases and J by 5 bases; unmatched bases: 7. Germline V lookup: CDR1 SGHRS, CDR2 YFSETQ. The CDR3 has 15 amino acids. The CDR3 region is CASSWWTGGQTEAFF. In DNA, the CDR3 is TGCGCCAGCAGCTGGTGGACAGGGGGGCAAACTGAAGCTTTCTTT.

Concerning this clone: Distinct nucleotide sequences in the sample also encode this CDR3. The chain has TRBV29-1 and TRBJ2-1, with 10 positions matching TRBD2. CDR1 is SQVTM and CDR2 is ANQGSEA in the germline V gene. This CDR3 is built from 13 residues. V shed 6 bases and J 3 bases; nucleotides not matched to a gene: 2. As DNA, the CDR3 is TGCAGCGTCAGGACTAGCGGCTACAATGAGCAGTTCTTC. Protein: CSVRTSGYNEQFF.

This chain connects TRBV5-4 to TRBJ2-7; the match to TRBD2 covers 11 bases. The V gene's germline CDR1 is SGHNT and CDR2 YYREEE (reference sequence). The V and J ends lost 4 bases and 3 bases, in that order; junction bases with no gene match: 6. CDR3 length: 15 residues. This CDR3 reads CASSRRLAGGYEQYF. The CDR3, as DNA: TGTGCCAGCAGCCGGAGGCTAGCGGGAGGCTACGAGCAGTACTTC.

The chain employs TRBV11-2 and TRBJ2-5; 9 positions match TRBD2. With 1 base clipped from V and 4 bases from J, the junction kept 4 bases outside the gene matches. CDR1 is SGHAT and CDR2 is FQNNGV in the germline V gene. The CDR3 is 15 residues long. This CDR3 reads CASSLGGRAGETQYF. Here the CDR3 DNA reads TGTGCCAGCAGCTTAGGCGGGAGGGCCGGAGAGACCCAGTACTTC. The entire variable domain, with the rest obtained from reference TRBV11-2 and TRBJ2-5, is as follows: EAGVAQSPRYKIIEKRQSVAFWCNPISGHATLYWYQQILGQGPKLLIQFQNNGVVDDSQLPKDRFSAERLKGVDSTLKIQPAKLEDSAVYLCASSLGGRAGETQYFGPGTRLLVL.

This chain joins TRBV28 and TRBJ2-7; the D is unclear. CDR3 size: 13 residues. Germline-derived CDR1 and CDR2 are MDHEN and SYDVKM. Trimming took off 6 bases at V and 6 bases at J, with 15 bases between the two ends. The CDR3 sequence is CASRVQSRFEQYF. For the CDR3, the DNA is TGTGCCAGCAGGGTTCAGAGTAGGTTCGAGCAGTACTTC. The whole variable domain, filled in from reference TRBV28 and TRBJ2-7, reads DVKVTQSSRYLVKRTGEKVFLECVQDMDHENMFWYRQDPGLGLRLIYFSYDVKMKEKGDIPEGYSVSREKKERFSLILESASTNQTSMYLCASRVQSRFEQYFGPGTRLTVT.

The V gene is TRBV6-5, the J gene TRBJ2-7; the match to TRBD2 covers 9 bases. The CDR3 is 15 residues long. The ends lost 6 bases at V and 0 bases at J; junction bases unmatched: 6. Germline-derived CDR1 and CDR2 are MNHEY and SVGAGI. The CDR3 here is CASSRGLASSYEQYF. The CDR3 nucleotides are TGTGCCAGCAGCCGCGGACTAGCGAGCTCCTACGAGCAGTACTTC.

This chain links TRBV27 with TRBJ2-7, with TRBD2 identical over 7 bases. Germline loops: CDR1 MNHEY, CDR2 SMNVEV (reference sequence). CDR3 length equals 16 residues. V trimming: 4 bases; J trimming: 1 base; junction bases outside the gene matches: 10. The CDR3 region has the DNA TGTGCCAGCAGTTCCTCTAGCGGAGAAGAGTCCTACGAGCAGTACTTC. Translation: CASSSSSGEESYEQYF.

The rearrangement uses TRBV7-8 and TRBJ1-4; TRBD1 aligns across 8 bases. The CDR3 extends over 18 amino acids. Germline V gives CDR1 SGHVS, CDR2 FQNEAQ. V gave up 2 bases and J gave up 6 bases; unmatched junction bases: 14. CDR3 sequence: CASSLTGQGPESDEKLFF. CDR3 in DNA: TGTGCCAGCAGCTTAACTGGACAGGGACCTGAATCGGATGAAAAACTGTTTTTT.

This sequence joins TRBV5-1 and TRBJ2-2, with D perhaps matching TRBD2 (5 bases). This CDR3 spans 16 amino acids. Trimming took 4 bases from V and 0 from J, leaving 13 bases between them. Germline V lookup: CDR1 SGHRS, CDR2 YFSETQ. The CDR3 reads CASSPYRDPNTGELFF. The CDR3 region has the DNA TGCGCCAGCAGCCCCTATCGGGATCCGAACACCGGGGAGCTGTTTTTT.

This chain connects TRBV7-9 to TRBJ1-5, with D maybe TRBD1 (5 bases). V was trimmed by 5 bases and J by 5 bases, leaving 13 bases between them. The V gene's germline CDR1 is SEHNR and CDR2 FQNEAQ (reference sequence). This CDR3 has 14 residues. The CDR3: CASSLGGKHQPQHF. The CDR3 DNA follows: TGTGCCAGCAGCCTCGGGGGGAAGCATCAGCCCCAGCATTTT.

The chain couples TRBV7-8 to TRBJ2-7; D gene ambiguous. Per germline, CDR1 SGHVS and CDR2 FQNEAQ. The CDR3 covers 15 residues. Deletions cut 4 bases from V and 5 bases from J, with 18 bases between. CDR3 in amino acids: CASSSNPMSAHEQYF. DNA for the CDR3: TGTGCCAGCAGCTCCAATCCAATGAGCGCCCACGAGCAGTACTTC.

This chain links TRBV19 with TRBJ2-1; weak D call: TRBD2 (6 bases). Deletions cut 9 bases from V and 4 bases from J, with 19 bases between. Per the germline V gene, CDR1 is LNHDA and CDR2 is SQIVND (reference sequence). CDR3 size: 15 residues. CDR3 nucleotide sequence: TGTGCCAGCGCACTAGCCCACAACCTATACAATGAGCAGTTCTTC. The encoded protein is CASALAHNLYNEQFF.

The genes are TRBV5-4 and TRBJ2-7; tentative D call: TRBD2 (6 bases). Trimming pared 2 bases from V and 0 bases from J, leaving 12 bases between. CDR1 SGHNT and CDR2 YYREEE come from the germline V gene (reference sequence). CDR3 length: 15 amino acids. The CDR3 region has the DNA TGTGCCAGCAGCTTCCTCGGTAGCGGCTCCTACGAGCAGTACTTC. Encoded protein: CASSFLGSGSYEQYF.

This chain connects TRBV5-1 to TRBJ2-7; a possible D gene is TRBD2 (6 bases). V lost 3 bases and J lost 2, with 15 bases in between. CDR3 length: 15 amino acids. CDR1 is SGHRS, CDR2 YFSETQ, per germline. CDR3 amino acids: CASSSAGQATYEQYF. CDR3 in DNA: TGCGCCAGCAGCTCGGCGGGGCAGGCGACCTACGAGCAGTACTTC.

The genes are TRBV28 and TRBJ1-5; perhaps TRBD1 as D (6 bases). V was clipped by 1 base and J by 7 bases, with 14 bases between them. The CDR3 length is 15 residues. Germline CDR1 reads MDHEN; CDR2 reads SYDVKM. CDR3 in amino acids: CASSLFPGVGQPQHF. The CDR3 DNA is TGTGCCAGCAGTTTATTCCCAGGGGTAGGGCAGCCCCAGCATTTT.

In this sample, this clone turned up once. The chain uses TRBV27 and TRBJ1-4; D possibly corresponds to TRBD1 (5 bases). V was cut by 3 bases and J by 8 bases, with 22 bases left in between. Germline V lookup: CDR1 MNHEY, CDR2 SMNVEV (reference sequence). The CDR3 totals 17 residues. The CDR3 loop reads CASSLIPPGLEREKLFF. Written as DNA, the CDR3 is TGTGCCAGCAGTTTGATCCCACCAGGGTTAGAGAGAGAAAAACTGTTTTTT. Looking up the rest from reference TRBV27 and TRBJ1-4 gives the full variable domain: EAQVTQNPRYLITVTGKKLTVTCSQNMNHEYMSWYRQDPGLGLRQIYYSMNVEVTDKGDVPEGYKVSRKEKRNFPLILESPSPNQTSLYFCASSLIPPGLEREKLFFGSGTQLSVL.

The rearrangement joins TRBV15 to TRBJ2-7; TRBD2 agrees at 9 bases. J was trimmed by 1 base and V by 0 bases; bases with no gene match: 4. Germline CDR1 LNHNV, CDR2 YYDKDF (reference sequence). CDR3 length: 16 residues. The CDR3 DNA sequence: TGTGCCACCAGCAGAGATTTTGCGGGAGGGTCCTACGAGCAGTACTTC. Protein: CATSRDFAGGSYEQYF. Complete variable domain (other parts from reference TRBV15 and TRBJ2-7): DAMVIQNPRYQVTQFGKPVTLSCSQTLNHNVMYWYQQKSSQAPKLLFHYYDKDFNNEADTPDNFQSRRPNTSFCFLDIRSPGLGDTAMYLCATSRDFAGGSYEQYFGPGTRLTVT.

The sample holds one count of this clone. The genes are TRBV7-3 and TRBJ2-3; D not certain. V lost 5 bases, J lost 0 bases, and 12 bases lay in between. The CDR3 covers 15 residues. The V gene's germline CDR1 is SGHTA and CDR2 FQGTGA. The chain's CDR3 is CASSAVWSSTDTQYF. The DNA for the CDR3 is TGTGCCAGCAGCGCTGTTTGGTCTAGCACAGATACGCAGTATTTT. Full variable domain (outside the CDR3, taken from reference TRBV7-3 and TRBJ2-3): GAGVSQTPSNKVTEKGKYVELRCDPISGHTALYWYRQSLGQGPEFLIYFQGTGAADDSGLPNDRFFAVRPEGSVSTLKIQRTERGDSAVYLCASSAVWSSTDTQYFGPGTRLTVL.

Regarding this clone: The same CDR3 also results from other DNA sequences found in this sample. This chain connects TRBV29-1 to TRBJ2-6; 8 bases match TRBD1. This CDR3 spans 15 amino acids. The germline CDR1 and CDR2 sequences are SQVTM and ANQGSEA. The trim removed 4 bases at V and 0 bases at J, leaving 2 bases unmatched. The CDR3 region has the DNA TGCAGCGTTGGAGGACAGGGCTCTGGGGCCAACGTCCTGACTTTC. Its translation is CSVGGQGSGANVLTF.

This rearrangement joins TRBV7-9 to TRBJ2-7; 8 bases are a match to TRBD2. V lost 0 bases and J lost 7; bases outside the gene matches: 8. Germline CDR1 reads SEHNR; CDR2 reads FQNEAQ (reference sequence). The CDR3 length is 15 residues. CDR3 loop: CASSLATSGRAEQYF. In DNA form, the CDR3 reads TGTGCCAGCAGCTTAGCTACTAGCGGCAGGGCTGAGCAGTACTTC.

This chain connects TRBV7-9 to TRBJ2-1; 9 positions match TRBD1. The germline gives CDR1 SEHNR, CDR2 FQNEAQ (reference sequence). CDR3 length: 16 amino acids. V gave up 2 bases and J gave up 5 bases; unmatched junction bases: 7. The CDR3 nucleotides read TGTGCCAGCAGCTTAATCGGACAGGGGTTCAACAATGAGCAGTTCTTC. Translation gives CASSLIGQGFNNEQFF.

The chain combines TRBV19 with TRBJ2-7; possibly TRBD1 for D (6 bases). The CDR3 extends over 15 amino acids. Germline CDR1 reads LNHDA; CDR2 reads SQIVND (reference sequence). With 10 bases removed from V and 0 bases from J, the gap between germline ends came to 19 bases. CDR3 protein: CATKIRGGVSYEQYF. The CDR3 DNA reads as TGTGCCACAAAAATCAGGGGTGGGGTCTCCTACGAGCAGTACTTC.

V usage is TRBV19 and J usage is TRBJ2-3; the match to TRBD2 covers 7 bases. The trim removed 6 bases at V and 4 bases at J, leaving 10 bases unmatched. This CDR3 region has 15 residues. Germline loops: CDR1 LNHDA, CDR2 SQIVND (reference sequence). The CDR3: CASRIGSSGSDTQYF. The CDR3 coding sequence is TGTGCCAGTAGGATCGGCTCTAGCGGATCAGATACGCAGTATTTT.

This rearrangement joins TRBV27 to TRBJ2-6; 7 bases are shared with TRBD1. Germline assignment: CDR1 MNHEY and CDR2 SMNVEV (reference sequence). Trimming took 3 bases from V and 1 from J; bases not matched to a gene: 6. This CDR3 contains 17 residues. CDR3 residues: CASSFRDSTSGANVLTF. The DNA for the CDR3 is TGTGCCAGCAGTTTCCGGGACAGCACTTCTGGGGCCAACGTCCTGACTTTC.

This chain joins TRBV11-3 and TRBJ2-5; no reliable D call. The V gene's germline CDR1 is SGHNT and CDR2 YENEEA. V was clipped by 4 bases and J by 1 base, with 10 bases between them. CDR3 length: 14 amino acids. Here the CDR3 DNA reads TGTGCCAGCAGCTACCGAGGTCCCCAAGAGACCCAGTACTTC. Amino acids: CASSYRGPQETQYF.

This chain uses TRBV4-1 with TRBJ2-5; 8 nucleotides agree with TRBD1. After removal of 0 bases from V and 4 bases from J, the junction contained 7 bases not matched to a gene. CDR1 is MGHRA and CDR2 is YSYEKL in the germline V gene. The CDR3 consists of 16 residues. CDR3 protein: CASSQDAGGLRETQYF. The DNA of the CDR3 is TGCGCCAGCAGCCAAGATGCAGGGGGCTTACGAGAGACCCAGTACTTC.

The chain recombines TRBV27 with TRBJ2-4, with 10 bases identical to TRBD2. V trimming: 1 base; J trimming: 1 base; junction bases outside the gene matches: 4. This CDR3 is built from 17 residues. Germline-derived CDR1 and CDR2 are MNHEY and SMNVEV (reference sequence). The CDR3 bases are TGTGCCAGCAGTTTATACCAAGCGGGAGGGGCCAAAAACATTCAGTACTTC. Encoded protein: CASSLYQAGGAKNIQYF.

This clone was counted once. The chain couples TRBV28 to TRBJ1-1, with 8 bases lining up with TRBD1. Germline trimming cut 6 bases from V and 0 bases from J; bases unmatched to any gene: 12. In germline, CDR1 is MDHEN, CDR2 SYDVKM. The CDR3 extends over 17 amino acids. This CDR3 is CASSPPRDRTLNTEAFF. The CDR3 region has the DNA TGTGCCAGCAGCCCGCCGCGGGACAGGACTTTGAACACTGAAGCTTTCTTT.